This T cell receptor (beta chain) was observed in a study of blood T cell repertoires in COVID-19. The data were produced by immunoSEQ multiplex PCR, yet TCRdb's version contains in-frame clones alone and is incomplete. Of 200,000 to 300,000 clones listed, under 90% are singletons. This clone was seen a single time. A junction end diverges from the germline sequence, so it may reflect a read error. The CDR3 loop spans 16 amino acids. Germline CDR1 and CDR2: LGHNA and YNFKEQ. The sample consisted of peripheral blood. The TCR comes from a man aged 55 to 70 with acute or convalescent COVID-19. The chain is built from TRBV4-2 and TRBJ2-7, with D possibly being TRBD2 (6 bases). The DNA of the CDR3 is TGTGCCAGCAACCAAGGATCTAGCGCGAGCTCCTACGAGCAGTACTTC. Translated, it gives CASNQGSSASSYEQYF.